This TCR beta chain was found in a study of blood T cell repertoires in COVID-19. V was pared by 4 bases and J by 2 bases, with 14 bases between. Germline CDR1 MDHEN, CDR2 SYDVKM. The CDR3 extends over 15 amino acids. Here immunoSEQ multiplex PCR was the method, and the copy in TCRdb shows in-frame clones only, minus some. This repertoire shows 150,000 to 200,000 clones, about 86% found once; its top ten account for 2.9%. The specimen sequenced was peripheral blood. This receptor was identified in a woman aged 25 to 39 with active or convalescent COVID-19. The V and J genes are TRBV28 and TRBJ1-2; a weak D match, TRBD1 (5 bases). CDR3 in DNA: TGTGCCAGCAGTTCTACTTCCAGGGCAAACTATGGCTACACCTTC. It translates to CASSSTSRANYGYTF.